Below, 12 T cell receptor beta chains from the same sample are listed, as sequenced in a study of blood T cell repertoires in COVID-19. Data came from immunoSEQ multiplex PCR; TCRdb stores just in-frame clones and leaves some out. The table records about 210,000 clones, roughly nine tenths of them present only once. Sequenced input: peripheral blood. The receptors come from a man aged 35 to 55 with acute or convalescent COVID-19.

V gene TRBV5-4 combines with J gene TRBJ2-3, with D possibly being TRBD2 (6 bases). CDR1 and CDR2 from the germline V gene are SGHNT and YYREEE (reference sequence). The length of the CDR3 is 14 residues. Trimming shortened V by 6 bases and J by 4 bases, and 15 bases separated the two germline ends. The CDR3 loop is CASTQGGEADTQYF. CDR3 nucleotides: TGTGCCAGCACCCAGGGCGGGGAGGCAGATACGCAGTATTTT.

The rearrangement joins TRBV5-4 to TRBJ2-7; TRBD1 aligns across 10 bases. The CDR3 covers 15 residues. In germline, CDR1 is SGHNT, CDR2 YYREEE (reference sequence). V shed 4 bases, J shed 6 bases, and the junction held 10 bases outside the gene matches. The CDR3 loop reads CASSPEGTGVGEQYF. The CDR3 nucleotides are TGTGCCAGCAGCCCGGAGGGGACAGGGGTAGGCGAGCAGTACTTC. The full variable domain, its missing parts supplied by reference TRBV5-4 and TRBJ2-7, is ETGVTQSPTHLIKTRGQQVTLRCSSQSGHNTVSWYQQALGQGPQFIFQYYREEENGRGNFPPRFSGLQFPNYSSELNVNALELDDSALYLCASSPEGTGVGEQYFGPGTRLTVT.

The gene calls are TRBV9 and TRBJ1-4; D is unclear. Germline V gives CDR1 SGDLS, CDR2 YYNGEE. V was shortened by 1 base and J by 10 bases, with 11 bases between the two germline ends. The CDR3 sequence is 13 residues long. This CDR3 is CASSVSIAGKLFF. CDR3 DNA: TGTGCCAGCAGCGTAAGCATAGCGGGAAAACTGTTTTTT.

V usage is TRBV12-3 or TRBV12-4 and J usage is TRBJ1-2, with TRBD1 matching 7 bases. This CDR3 comprises 13 residues. V trimming: 5 bases; J trimming: 4 bases; junction bases outside the gene matches: 4. CDR3 residues: CASSRTGAYGYTF. The CDR3 coding sequence is TGTGCCAGCAGTCGTACAGGGGCCTATGGCTACACCTTC.

V usage is TRBV19 and J usage is TRBJ1-2; 10 positions agree with TRBD1. Germline V gene sequence: CDR1 LNHDA, CDR2 SQIVND (reference sequence). The CDR3 is 16 residues long. Unmatched junction bases numbered 17, after V lost 8 bases and J lost 8 bases. The DNA for the CDR3 is TGTGCCAGTTTTTATTCCGGGACAGGGGTGATAGAGGGCTACACCTTC. Its translation: CASFYSGTGVIEGYTF.

This sequence joins TRBV6-5 and TRBJ1-5, with TRBD1 matching over 10 bases. Germline V lookup: CDR1 MNHEY, CDR2 SVGAGI. The CDR3 length is 13 residues. J gave up 4 bases and V 7 bases, and 1 base lay outside the gene matches. DNA for the CDR3: TGTGCCAGCAAGGGACAGGGGAATCAGCCCCAGCATTTT. This translates into CASKGQGNQPQHF.

The rearrangement uses TRBV5-5 and TRBJ1-2; a possible D gene is TRBD1 (6 bases). The CDR3 has 14 residues. Germline CDR1 and CDR2: SGHKS and YYEKEE (reference sequence). V was cut by 4 bases and J by 2 bases, with 12 bases left in between. DNA for the CDR3: TGTGCCAGCAGCCCCGGGACAACAAACTATGGCTACACCTTC. Its protein product is CASSPGTTNYGYTF.

The chain joins TRBV2 to TRBJ2-7; maybe TRBD1 (7 bases). Trimming pared 6 bases from V and 2 bases from J, leaving 14 bases between. The CDR3 runs to 14 residues. CDR1 and CDR2 (germline): SNHLY, FYNNEI. CDR3 nucleotide sequence: TGTGCCAGCAGCCAGGGGGGTCCCACCTACGAGCAGTACTTC. Translating gives CASSQGGPTYEQYF.

The chain uses TRBV20-1 and TRBJ1-2, with TRBD1 as a possible D gene (6 bases). The CDR3 has 13 residues. Germline V CDR1 and CDR2: DFQATT, SNEGSKA (reference sequence). V was trimmed by 3 bases and J by 3 bases, leaving 11 bases between them. The CDR3 loop is CSASQGLDYGYTF. The CDR3 DNA reads TGCAGTGCTAGTCAGGGGCTCGACTATGGCTACACCTTC.

The chain links TRBV5-1 to TRBJ2-5; possibly TRBD2 for D (5 bases). The CDR3 extends over 14 amino acids. V was shortened by 0 bases and J by 4 bases, with 10 bases between the two germline ends. Germline values: CDR1 SGHRS, CDR2 YFSETQ. The CDR3 DNA reads TGCGCCAGCAGCTTGGCATGGGCGGGAGAGACCCAGTACTTC. This translates into CASSLAWAGETQYF.

CDR3 protein: CAISEFSDEQFF. CDR3 nucleotide sequence: TGTGCCATCAGTGAGTTTAGTGATGAGCAGTTCTTC. The rearrangement uses TRBV10-3 and TRBJ2-1; D gene uncertain. The CDR3 is 12 residues long. Germline CDR1 is ENHRY and CDR2 is SYGVKD. The V gene lost 1 base and the J gene lost 8 bases, with 6 bases spanning the gap.

The sample holds one count of this clone. The chain uses TRBV5-1 and TRBJ2-1, with TRBD1 as a possible D gene (6 bases). Germline-derived CDR1 and CDR2 are SGHRS and YFSETQ. The CDR3 extends over 13 amino acids. V lost 3 bases and J lost 6, with 10 bases in between. The CDR3 here is CASSSGVPNEQFF. The DNA of the CDR3 is TGCGCCAGCAGCTCAGGGGTTCCCAATGAGCAGTTCTTC.